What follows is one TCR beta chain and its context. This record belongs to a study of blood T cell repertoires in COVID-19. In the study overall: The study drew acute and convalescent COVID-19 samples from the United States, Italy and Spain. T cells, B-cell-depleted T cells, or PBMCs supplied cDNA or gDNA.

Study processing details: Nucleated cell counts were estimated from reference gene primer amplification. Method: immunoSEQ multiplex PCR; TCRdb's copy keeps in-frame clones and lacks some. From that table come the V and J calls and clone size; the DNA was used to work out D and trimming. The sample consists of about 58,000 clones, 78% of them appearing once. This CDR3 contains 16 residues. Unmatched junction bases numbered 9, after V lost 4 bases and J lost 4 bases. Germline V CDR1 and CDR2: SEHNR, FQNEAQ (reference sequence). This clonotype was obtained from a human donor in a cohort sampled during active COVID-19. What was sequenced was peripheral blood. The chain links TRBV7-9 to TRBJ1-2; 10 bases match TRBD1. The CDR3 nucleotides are TGTGCCAGCAGCTCCGAGACAGGGGGCCTTGGCTATGGCTACACCTTC. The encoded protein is CASSSETGGLGYGYTF.